The source of this T cell receptor (beta chain) is a study of cytomegalovirus exposure and HLA in healthy donors. The PCR contained 60 Vbeta and 13 Jbeta primers. TCRdb's copy holds only in-frame clones and misses some; the assay was immunoSEQ multiplex PCR. This listing includes about 42,000 clones. The germline V and J ends were trimmed by 2 bases and 9 bases, with 17 bases remaining between them. CDR3 length: 14 amino acids. CDR1 is SEHNR, CDR2 FQNEAQ, per germline (reference sequence). Sequenced: PBMCs. The gene calls are TRBV7-9 and TRBJ2-7, with a tentative D call TRBD1 (5 bases). This clonotype originated in a man aged 30 to 39 in good health and CMV-seronegative. The CDR3 region has the DNA TGTGCCAGCAGCTTATTAGAACAGGTTGGTGGGCAGTACTTC. It is translated as CASSLLEQVGGQYF.